This entry lists 32 T cell receptor beta chains sequenced from one sample in a study of blood T cells in healthy people across ages. Then a second PCR, running about 6 to 12 cycles, was carried out with a sample-barcoded 5' primer and a J-beta primer mix. TCRdb reanalysed the 5' RACE reads using MiXCR and keeps one entry per CDR3 protein. The table has over a million distinct CDR3 sequences, 59% seen once; the top ten hold about 6.7%. Sequencing used blood. The receptors shown here come from a man between 18 and 35 years old in good health.

The CDR3 protein is CASSTVLSGGEQYF. The DNA of the CDR3 is TGTGCCAGCAGTACGGTCCTGAGTGGTGGCGAGCAGTACTTC. The rearrangement links TRBV27 to TRBJ2-7, with D unclear. Germline assignment: CDR1 MNHEY and CDR2 SMNVEV (reference sequence). The CDR3 runs to 14 residues. Between the trimmed V and J ends, which lost 5 bases and 6 bases, there was a span of 17 bases.

Here the CDR3 DNA reads TGTGCCAGCAGTTTTGGACGATACAATGAGCAGTTCTTC. Its protein is CASSFGRYNEQFF. J is TRBJ2-1 and V is TRBV12-3 or TRBV12-4; D gene uncertain. Trimming stripped 3 bases from V and 4 bases from J, with 7 bases between. The length of the CDR3 is 13 residues.

A few counts support this clonotype. DNA of the CDR3: TGTGCCATCAGCTCTCCCCGGGACAGGGGGGATAGGGAGCAGTACTTC. Translating it yields CAISSPRDRGDREQYF. This sequence joins TRBV10-3 and TRBJ2-7; 11 nucleotides agree with TRBD1. Germline V gene lookup returns CDR1 ENHRY and CDR2 SYGVKD. V was pared by 6 bases and J by 7 bases, with 14 bases of the junction left unmatched. The length of the CDR3 is 16 residues.

The V call is TRBV29-1, the J call TRBJ2-7; D is possibly TRBD1 (5 bases). The germline V gene encodes CDR1 SQVTM and CDR2 ANQGSEA. V was trimmed by 2 bases and J by 3 bases, leaving 11 bases between them. This CDR3 is 13 amino acids long. Here the CDR3 DNA reads TGCAGCGTTGAATTAGACAGAGTCTACGAGCAGTACTTC. This codes for CSVELDRVYEQYF.

The chain has TRBV12-3 or TRBV12-4 and TRBJ1-1; possible D gene TRBD1, 6 bases. Trimming left V 6 bases short and J 4 bases short, with 15 bases between. The CDR3 is made up of 14 amino acids. CDR3: CASSKMGRGTEAFF. In DNA form, the CDR3 reads TGTGCCAGCAGCAAAATGGGCAGGGGCACTGAAGCTTTCTTT.

The gene calls are TRBV27 and TRBJ2-1; a weak D match, TRBD1 (5 bases). Germline V lookup: CDR1 MNHEY, CDR2 SMNVEV (reference sequence). The CDR3 sequence is 12 residues long. Trimming pared 6 bases from V and 9 bases from J, leaving 12 bases between. This chain's CDR3 is CASRTEGVEQFF. The CDR3 DNA sequence: TGTGCCAGCAGAACGGAAGGGGTTGAGCAGTTCTTC.

The chain couples TRBV4-3 to TRBJ1-5; no firm D call. The length of the CDR3 is 16 residues. V was shortened by 0 bases and J by 6 bases, with 15 bases between the two germline ends. CDR1 and CDR2 (germline): LGHNA, YSLEER. CDR3 nucleotides: TGCGCCAGCAGCCAAGATCGGCAGGTTGCGGGTCAGCCCCAGCATTTT. Translated, it gives CASSQDRQVAGQPQHF.

The V call is TRBV7-2, the J call TRBJ2-1, with 10 bases that match TRBD1. Germline CDR1 reads SGHTA; CDR2 reads FQGNSA. Trimming removed 3 bases from V and 5 bases from J; junction bases left unmatched: 4. The CDR3 covers 15 residues. In DNA, the CDR3 is TGTGCCAGCAGCTTCGACAGGGGGCCCAACAATGAGCAGTTCTTC. It specifies CASSFDRGPNNEQFF.

This clonotype was counted between two and nine times. The rearrangement links TRBV6-5 to TRBJ2-5, with TRBD1 identical over 7 bases. Germline assignment: CDR1 MNHEY and CDR2 SVGAGI. V trimming: 6 bases; J trimming: 5 bases; junction bases outside the gene matches: 6. This CDR3 region has 13 residues. The CDR3 DNA reads TGTGCCAGCAGCCTTACAGGGGACGAGACCCAGTACTTC. Translation: CASSLTGDETQYF.

This clonotype was detected a few times. V is TRBV3-1 and J is TRBJ2-1, with D maybe TRBD2 (7 bases). The CDR3 runs to 16 residues. In germline, CDR1 is LGHDT, CDR2 YNNKEL (reference sequence). Between the trimmed V and J ends, which lost 0 bases and 3 bases, there was a span of 12 bases. CDR3 protein: CASSQEPGGLYNEQFF. The CDR3 nucleotides read TGTGCCAGCAGCCAAGAACCGGGGGGCCTCTACAATGAGCAGTTCTTC.

The chain employs TRBV7-2 and TRBJ2-1, with TRBD1 matching 7 bases. With the DNA end fitting TRBJ2-7 better, the J assignment may be wrong. The CDR3 is made up of 13 amino acids. Per the germline V gene, CDR1 is SGHTA and CDR2 is FQGNSA. CDR3 sequence reads: CASSTPGGYEQYF. The CDR3 DNA reads as TGTGCCAGCAGCACCCCAGGGGGTTACGAGCAGTACTTC.

The chain employs TRBV4-3 and TRBJ2-7; D not resolved. This CDR3 region has 14 residues. CDR1 and CDR2 from the germline V gene are LGHNA and YSLEER. V lost 4 bases and J 5 bases, leaving 15 bases between the germline ends. CDR3 DNA sequence: TGCGCCAGCAGCCCCCTACTGAGTGGCGACGAGCAGTACTTC. Translated: CASSPLLSGDEQYF.

This clonotype was recorded a few times. The rearrangement joins TRBV27 to TRBJ2-7; perhaps D is TRBD1 or TRBD2 (5 bases each). Germline V gene lookup returns CDR1 MNHEY and CDR2 SMNVEV (reference sequence). The CDR3 runs 15 residues. Trimming shortened V by 2 bases and J by 5 bases, and 16 bases separated the two germline ends. CDR3 sequence (DNA): TGTGCCAGCAGTTTAGAGGGGCTAAACTGGGACGAGCAGTACTTC. Amino acids: CASSLEGLNWDEQYF.

This sequence joins TRBV14 and TRBJ2-3; D gene ambiguous. CDR1 and CDR2 (germline): SGHDN, FVKESK. The length of the CDR3 is 15 residues. The V gene lost 0 bases and the J gene lost 2 bases, with 9 bases spanning the gap. The CDR3 coding sequence is TGTGCCAGCAGCCAAGAGGGGTACACCACAGATACGCAGTATTTT. As protein: CASSQEGYTTDTQYF. The full variable domain, its missing parts supplied by reference TRBV14 and TRBJ2-3, is EAGVTQFPSHSVIEKGQTVTLRCDPISGHDNLYWYRRVMGKEIKFLLHFVKESKQDESGMPNNRFLAERTGGTYSTLKVQPAELEDSGVYFCASSQEGYTTDTQYFGPGTRLTVL.

The sample holds one count of this clonotype. This chain uses TRBV4-3 with TRBJ2-2; TRBD2 might be the D (6 bases). Germline lookup yields CDR1 LGHNA and CDR2 YSLEER. Trimming took 0 bases from V and 6 from J, leaving 11 bases between them. This CDR3 has 15 amino acids. As DNA, the CDR3 is TGCGCCAGCAGCCAAGATCTAAGGAGGGCCGGGGAGCTGTTTTTT. Encoded protein: CASSQDLRRAGELFF.

The rearrangement joins TRBV10-3 to TRBJ2-1; D possibly matches TRBD1 or TRBD2 (5 bases each). Germline CDR1 is ENHRY and CDR2 is SYGVKD. Between the trimmed V and J ends, which lost 10 bases and 2 bases, there was a span of 15 bases. The CDR3 is 14 residues long. In nucleotides, the CDR3 is TGTGCCACCGGGGACCGCTCGGCCTACAATGAGCAGTTCTTC. This sequence encodes CATGDRSAYNEQFF.

This chain connects TRBV6-5 to TRBJ2-3, with D perhaps matching TRBD2 (6 bases). Germline V gene lookup returns CDR1 MNHEY and CDR2 SVGAGI. Trimming removed 5 bases from V and 1 base from J, with 13 bases in between. The CDR3 is 15 residues long. CDR3 loop: CASSTGTQGTDTQYF. CDR3 in DNA: TGTGCCAGCAGTACCGGGACTCAAGGCACAGATACGCAGTATTTT.

This clonotype occurred a few times. V gene TRBV20-1 combines with J gene TRBJ2-3; D is unclear. Germline CDR1 and CDR2: DFQATT and SNEGSKA (reference sequence). Trimming stripped 3 bases from V and 3 bases from J, with 4 bases between. The CDR3 runs 11 residues. The CDR3, as DNA: TGCAGTGCTAGGCAGACAGATACGCAGTATTTT. Translated: CSARQTDTQYF.

This clonotype was counted only a few times. The rearrangement uses TRBV7-8 and TRBJ2-3; the D is unclear. Looked up from germline, CDR1 is SGHVS and CDR2 is FQNEAQ. V lost 8 bases and J 1 base, leaving 10 bases between the germline ends. The CDR3 contains 13 residues. The CDR3 spells CASSPTRTDTQYF. CDR3 DNA sequence: TGTGCCAGCTCACCAACCCGCACAGATACGCAGTATTTT. Full variable domain (remainder filled in from reference TRBV7-8 and TRBJ2-3): GAGVSQSPRYKVAKRGQDVALRCDPISGHVSLFWYQQALGQGPEFLTYFQNEAQLDKSGLPSDRFFAERPEGSVSTLKIQRTQQEDSAVYLCASSPTRTDTQYFGPGTRLTVL.

The genes are TRBV15 and TRBJ2-1; D perhaps matches TRBD2 (5 bases). Germline V gives CDR1 LNHNV, CDR2 YYDKDF (reference sequence). CDR3 length: 13 residues. V dropped 5 bases and J dropped 5 bases, with 10 bases sitting between them. The CDR3, as DNA: TGTGCCACCAGCGCCCGAGGGAACAATGAGCAGTTCTTC. It specifies CATSARGNNEQFF. Filled out from reference TRBV15 and TRBJ2-1, the complete variable domain reads DAMVIQNPRYQVTQFGKPVTLSCSQTLNHNVMYWYQQKSSQAPKLLFHYYDKDFNNEADTPDNFQSRRPNTSFCFLDIRSPGLGDTAMYLCATSARGNNEQFFGPGTRLTVL.

The rearrangement links TRBV2 to TRBJ2-7, with D maybe TRBD2 (6 bases). Trimming shortened V by 2 bases and J by 4 bases, and 18 bases separated the two germline ends. The CDR3 is 16 amino acids. Germline CDR1 SNHLY, CDR2 FYNNEI. The CDR3 reads CASSEWFGGNRYEQYF. CDR3 nucleotides: TGTGCCAGCAGTGAATGGTTCGGGGGAAATCGATACGAGCAGTACTTC.

This chain joins TRBV12-3 or TRBV12-4 and TRBJ2-5; D remains ambiguous. CDR3 size: 13 residues. V was shortened by 7 bases and J by 4 bases, with 13 bases between the two germline ends. The CDR3 DNA is TGTGCCAGCACGTGGGCTAGTGCAGAGACCCAGTACTTC. Translating gives CASTWASAETQYF.

As for this clonotype: The junction departs from the called germline gene at one end, perhaps through a read error. The gene calls are TRBV5-1 and TRBJ2-1; D ambiguous. CDR3 length equals 11 residues. From germline, CDR1 is SGHRS and CDR2 YFSETQ. CDR3 sequence reads: CASSLAHEQFF. Written as DNA, the CDR3 is TGTGCCAGCAGTTTAGCCCATGAGCAGTTCTTC.

The chain recombines TRBV29-1 with TRBJ2-7; TRBD1 is a possible D gene (6 bases). This CDR3 comprises 14 residues. Trimming took off 3 bases at V and 0 bases at J, with 12 bases between the two ends. From germline, CDR1 is SQVTM and CDR2 ANQGSEA. Here the CDR3 reads CSVEEQGSSYEQYF. CDR3 coding DNA: TGCAGCGTTGAGGAGCAGGGGAGCTCCTACGAGCAGTACTTC.

This clonotype has just a few counts. Here the CDR3 reads CASSPGIGGGYTF. The CDR3 DNA follows: TGTGCCAGCAGTCCCGGGATAGGTGGTGGCTACACCTTC. The rearrangement links TRBV27 to TRBJ1-2; D is unclear. Trimming shortened V by 5 bases and J by 7 bases, and 14 bases separated the two germline ends. This CDR3 contains 13 residues. Per germline, CDR1 MNHEY and CDR2 SMNVEV (reference sequence).

The chain joins TRBV7-9 to TRBJ2-1; D remains ambiguous. The CDR3 spans 12 residues. Trimming left V 2 bases short and J 8 bases short, with 7 bases between. Looked up from germline, CDR1 is SEHNR and CDR2 is FQNEAQ (reference sequence). CDR3 amino acids: CASSLMSDEQFF. The CDR3 bases are TGTGCCAGCAGCTTAATGTCCGATGAGCAGTTCTTC. The full variable domain, its missing parts supplied by reference TRBV7-9 and TRBJ2-1, is DTGVSQNPRHKITKRGQNVTFRCDPISEHNRLYWYRQTLGQGPEFLTYFQNEAQLEKSRLLSDRFSAERPKGSFSTLEIQRTEQGDSAMYLCASSLMSDEQFFGPGTRLTVL.

The chain employs TRBV29-1 and TRBJ1-1; 8 bases fit TRBD1. The V and J ends lost 3 bases and 0 bases, in that order; junction bases with no gene match: 6. Germline CDR1 reads SQVTM; CDR2 reads ANQGSEA. The CDR3 consists of 15 residues. The CDR3 region has the DNA TGCAGCGTTGAGGATCCAGGGGGCTTGAACACTGAAGCTTTCTTT. The encoded protein is CSVEDPGGLNTEAFF.

The chain combines TRBV6-2 or TRBV6-3 with TRBJ2-1, with D perhaps TRBD2 (6 bases). This CDR3 region has 13 residues. Germline CDR1 and CDR2: MNHEY and SVGEGT. Trimming removed 1 base at V and 10 bases at J, with 11 bases between. The CDR3 bases are TGTGCCAGCAGTTACTTTACTAGCCGGGAGCAGTTCTTC. Translating gives CASSYFTSREQFF.

As regards this clonotype: A read error may account for a junction end that differs from germline. The chain carries TRBV20-1 and TRBJ2-1; 7 bases map to TRBD2. Germline lookup yields CDR1 DFQATT and CDR2 SNEGSKA (reference sequence). The CDR3 has 13 amino acids. The CDR3 DNA is TGCAGTGCTAGAGCGGAGACTAGCAATAAGCAGTTCTTC. It translates to CSARAETSNKQFF.

This rearrangement joins TRBV7-8 to TRBJ2-3, with D possibly matching TRBD2 (5 bases). V lost 5 bases to trimming and J lost 4 bases, with 13 bases between them. The CDR3 has 14 residues. CDR1 is SGHVS and CDR2 is FQNEAQ in the germline V gene. The CDR3 DNA is TGTGCCAGCAGCCCAGCGGAAATCCCAGATACGCAGTATTTT. This encodes CASSPAEIPDTQYF.

This clonotype came up once. This sequence joins TRBV5-1 and TRBJ2-7, with D unresolved. Germline V CDR1 and CDR2: SGHRS, YFSETQ. This CDR3 has 16 residues. V gave up 0 bases and J gave up 7 bases, with 20 bases separating them. CDR3 DNA sequence: TGCGCCAGCAGCTTGGACTGGAGCAGGTCCTACAATGAGCAGTACTTC. Its protein product is CASSLDWSRSYNEQYF.

The chain couples TRBV12-3 or TRBV12-4 to TRBJ2-6; D gene unclear. This CDR3 region has 15 residues. V was cut by 4 bases and J by 0 bases, with 7 bases left in between. The CDR3 reads CASSSTSSGANVLTF. CDR3 nucleotides: TGTGCCAGCAGTTCCACGAGCTCTGGGGCCAACGTCCTGACTTTC.